This T cell receptor (beta chain) was profiled in a study of OX40 agonist ivuxolimab in advanced cancers. The wider study: Anti-PD-1, anti-PD-L1 or anti-CTLA-4 therapy given earlier was allowed, and over 35% had some. Whole-study findings and limits: Doses of 0.1 to 3.0 mg/kg were accompanied by clonal expansion of CD4+ and CD8+ blood T cells by week 6. Those patients achieving a partial response at 0.1-3.0 mg/kg showed among the lowest clonal expansion. Low levels of normalized T-cell clonal expansion also appeared in some nonresponders.

Of note for this clone: Its specificity is not known.

Germline V CDR1 and CDR2: MNHNY, SVGAGI (reference sequence). The CDR3 totals 15 residues. V lost 1 base to trimming and J lost 2 bases, with 11 bases between them. Using immunoSEQ multiplex PCR, the repertoire was profiled, and TCRdb retains in-frame clones only, with some absent. The data contain approximately 89,000 clones, over 75% of them seen just once; the ten biggest clones take up about 0.29%. This clonotype was sampled from an adult with an advanced solid tumor such as melanoma, head and neck, liver or kidney cancer. The rearrangement uses TRBV6-6 and TRBJ2-5; D is unresolved. The specimen was CD4+ or CD8+ T cells sorted from blood, collected in a trial of the OX40 agonist ivuxolimab. CDR3 residues: CASSYWAGQQETQYF. In nucleotides, the CDR3 is TGTGCCAGCAGTTACTGGGCTGGGCAGCAAGAGACCCAGTACTTC.